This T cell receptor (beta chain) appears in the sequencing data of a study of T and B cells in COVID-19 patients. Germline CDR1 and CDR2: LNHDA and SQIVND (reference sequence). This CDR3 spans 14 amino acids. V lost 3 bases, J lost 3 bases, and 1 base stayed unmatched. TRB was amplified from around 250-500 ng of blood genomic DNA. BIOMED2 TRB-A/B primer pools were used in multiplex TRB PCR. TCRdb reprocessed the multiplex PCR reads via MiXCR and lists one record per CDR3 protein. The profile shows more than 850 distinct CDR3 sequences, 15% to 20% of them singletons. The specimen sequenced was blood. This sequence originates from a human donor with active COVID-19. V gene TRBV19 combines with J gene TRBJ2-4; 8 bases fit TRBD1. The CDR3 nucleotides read TGTGCCAGTAGTATCGGGACAGGCAAAAACATTCAGTACTTC. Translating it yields CASSIGTGKNIQYF.